Sequencing of this T cell receptor beta chain was carried out in a study of blood T cell repertoires in COVID-19. TCRdb keeps only in-frame clones here, not all; method: immunoSEQ multiplex PCR. Of under 350,000 clones in the sample, 89% were seen once. This clone has just one count. Cohort 3 recovery required two negative PCRs, clearance, or symptom resolution. Sequencing was done on a sample of PBMCs or T cells enriched from blood (not recorded which). The receptor's source is a woman in her forties who had recovered from COVID-19.

The CDR3 loop reads CASSQDFRTGTEKLFF. DNA for the CDR3: TGTGCCAGCAGCCAAGACTTCCGGACAGGGACTGAAAAACTGTTTTTT. The chain couples TRBV4-2 to TRBJ1-4, with TRBD1 matching 8 bases. After removal of 0 bases from V and 7 bases from J, the junction contained 7 bases not matched to a gene. This CDR3 region has 16 residues. Germline V gives CDR1 LGHNA, CDR2 YNFKEQ.